These 20 T cell receptor beta chains came from one sample sequenced in a study of blood T cell repertoires in COVID-19. Here immunoSEQ multiplex PCR was the method, and the copy in TCRdb shows in-frame clones only, minus some. The table includes about 22,000 clones, around 80% detected once. The source material was peripheral blood. The receptors originated from a man aged 55 to 70 with active COVID-19.

The chain joins TRBV27 to TRBJ2-7; TRBD2 matches 8 bases. V was pared by 2 bases and J by 0 bases, with 9 bases of the junction left unmatched. CDR1 is MNHEY and CDR2 is SMNVEV in the germline V gene (reference sequence). The CDR3 sequence is 17 residues long. For the CDR3, the DNA is TGTGCCAGCAGTTTACGGGGGGGACGGGCCAACTCCTACGAGCAGTACTTC. This sequence encodes CASSLRGGRANSYEQYF.

This clone was counted only a few times. The same CDR3 can be traced to other DNA sequences in this sample. This sequence joins TRBV25-1 and TRBJ2-5; no clear D. Germline V lookup: CDR1 MGHDK, CDR2 SYGVNS. This CDR3 spans 12 amino acids. The V end was cut by 3 bases, the J end by 1 base, with 3 bases between. CDR3 coding DNA: TGTGCCAGCAGTGACCTCCAAGAGACCCAGTACTTC. This encodes CASSDLQETQYF.

This clone was counted a single time. The chain has TRBV28 and TRBJ2-2; possibly TRBD1 for D (5 bases). This CDR3 spans 14 amino acids. V lost 3 bases and J lost 7, with 12 bases in between. Per the germline V gene, CDR1 is MDHEN and CDR2 is SYDVKM. The CDR3 DNA reads TGTGCCAGCAGTTTTGTGGGGCGCAGCGGGGAGCTGTTTTTT. Translation gives CASSFVGRSGELFF.

The chain links TRBV19 to TRBJ2-2; 9 bases line up with TRBD2. V lost 5 bases and J lost 4; bases outside the gene matches: 5. The CDR3 covers 15 residues. Germline loops: CDR1 LNHDA, CDR2 SQIVND (reference sequence). CDR3 region: CASSVQAGGTGELFF. The CDR3 bases are TGTGCCAGTAGTGTACAAGCGGGGGGCACCGGGGAGCTGTTTTTT.

The chain uses TRBV10-3 and TRBJ2-5; 14 bases align to TRBD2. V was pared by 4 bases and J by 4 bases, with 5 bases of the junction left unmatched. The germline V gene encodes CDR1 ENHRY and CDR2 SYGVKD. The CDR3 runs 16 residues. CDR3 in DNA: TGTGCCATCAGTGGGACTAGCGGGAGGAGGGTAGAGACCCAGTACTTC. This translates into CAISGTSGRRVETQYF.

The CDR3 sequence is CASSPTIRLAGEAPNEQFF. In DNA form, the CDR3 reads TGTGCCAGCTCACCGACAATAAGACTAGCGGGAGAAGCTCCCAATGAGCAGTTCTTC. The chain couples TRBV18 to TRBJ2-1, with TRBD2 matching over 12 bases. CDR3 length: 19 residues. Germline CDR1 reads KGHSH; CDR2 reads LQKENI. V was clipped by 3 bases and J by 6 bases; unmatched bases: 15.

The chain employs TRBV5-6 and TRBJ2-1; D possibly corresponds to TRBD1 (6 bases). Trimming cost V 6 bases and J 10 bases, with 17 bases left between them. Germline CDR1 SGHDT, CDR2 YYEEEE. This CDR3 is built from 13 residues. This CDR3 is CASTLSGVGEQFF. The DNA for the CDR3 is TGTGCCAGCACCCTATCAGGGGTTGGGGAGCAGTTCTTC. Filled out from reference TRBV5-6 and TRBJ2-1, the complete variable domain reads DAGVTQSPTHLIKTRGQQVTLRCSPKSGHDTVSWYQQALGQGPQFIFQYYEEEERQRGNFPDRFSGHQFPNYSSELNVNALLLGDSALYLCASTLSGVGEQFFGPGTRLTVL.

The chain carries TRBV6-1 and TRBJ2-2; D is unclear. Germline lookup yields CDR1 MNHNS and CDR2 SASEGT. V shed 0 bases and J shed 5 bases, with 7 bases lying between them. There are 14 residues in the CDR3. The CDR3 DNA reads TGTGCCAGCAGTGAAGCTACGAGGACCGGGGAGCTGTTTTTT. Translating it yields CASSEATRTGELFF.

The chain carries TRBV6-1 and TRBJ1-1, with 10 bases that match TRBD1. V lost 3 bases to trimming and J lost 3 bases; unmatched junction nucleotides: 1. This CDR3 contains 14 residues. CDR1 MNHNS and CDR2 SASEGT come from the germline V gene. The CDR3 here is CASSEDRGDTEAFF. In DNA, the CDR3 is TGTGCCAGCAGTGAGGACAGGGGGGACACTGAAGCTTTCTTT.

The chain is built from TRBV6-2 or TRBV6-3 and TRBJ2-7, with 7 bases matching TRBD2. V lost 5 bases and J lost 4; bases outside the gene matches: 11. The CDR3 has 15 residues. Germline CDR1 MNHEY, CDR2 SVGEGT. CDR3 region: CASSLTGGFTYEQYF. As DNA, the CDR3 is TGTGCCAGCAGTCTGACGGGGGGATTTACTTACGAGCAGTACTTC.

The V and J genes are TRBV24-1 and TRBJ1-1; 7 bases line up with TRBD1. The germline gives CDR1 KGHDR, CDR2 SFDVKD. There are 12 residues in the CDR3. V was clipped by 4 bases and J by 11 bases; unmatched bases: 6. CDR3 sequence: CATSDPTGYAFF. The CDR3 DNA reads as TGTGCCACCAGTGACCCGACAGGGTACGCTTTCTTT.

This sequence joins TRBV28 and TRBJ2-7, with 10 bases identical to TRBD2. V was clipped by 6 bases and J by 1 base; unmatched bases: 3. This CDR3 contains 14 residues. Germline CDR1 reads MDHEN; CDR2 reads SYDVKM. This chain's CDR3 is CASRRTSGSYEQYF. The CDR3, as DNA: TGTGCCAGCAGGAGGACTAGCGGATCCTACGAGCAGTACTTC.

This chain connects TRBV19 to TRBJ2-7, with 7 bases matching TRBD1. Germline values: CDR1 LNHDA, CDR2 SQIVND (reference sequence). The CDR3 is made up of 15 amino acids. The V and J ends lost 5 bases and 4 bases, in that order; junction bases with no gene match: 11. The CDR3: CASSLSDRVGYEQYF. CDR3 nucleotide sequence: TGTGCCAGTAGTCTCTCCGACAGGGTAGGGTACGAGCAGTACTTC.

The chain combines TRBV10-3 with TRBJ2-1; D gene uncertain. Germline V lookup: CDR1 ENHRY, CDR2 SYGVKD. Trimming removed 4 bases at V and 5 bases at J, with 12 bases between. The CDR3 totals 14 residues. CDR3 sequence (DNA): TGTGCCATCAGTGCCGCAGTCCGAAACAATGAGCAGTTCTTC. As protein: CAISAAVRNNEQFF.

The genes are TRBV27 and TRBJ2-7, with 13 bases aligning to TRBD2. V shed 0 bases and J 6 bases; nucleotides not matched to a gene: 2. From germline, CDR1 is MNHEY and CDR2 SMNVEV (reference sequence). The CDR3 is 15 residues long. Written as DNA, the CDR3 is TGTGCCAGCAGTTTATCCACTAGCGGGAGGGGCGAGCAGTACTTC. This codes for CASSLSTSGRGEQYF.

The V and J genes are TRBV19 and TRBJ2-2; no reliable D call. The CDR3 loop spans 14 amino acids. Trimming pared 3 bases from V and 5 bases from J, leaving 10 bases between. The germline V gene encodes CDR1 LNHDA and CDR2 SQIVND (reference sequence). The CDR3 coding sequence is TGTGCCAGTAGTATCCTCTGGCGGACCGGGGAGCTGTTTTTT. Protein: CASSILWRTGELFF.

V and J are TRBV27 and TRBJ2-1; weak D call: TRBD2 (5 bases). CDR3 size: 16 residues. The V gene's germline CDR1 is MNHEY and CDR2 SMNVEV (reference sequence). V was trimmed by 1 base and J by 4 bases, leaving 14 bases between them. CDR3 amino acids: CASSLYERTFYNEQFF. In nucleotides, the CDR3 is TGTGCCAGCAGTTTATATGAGCGGACCTTTTACAATGAGCAGTTCTTC.

The gene calls are TRBV20-1 and TRBJ2-5, with TRBD2 matching over 9 bases. The germline CDR1 and CDR2 sequences are DFQATT and SNEGSKA (reference sequence). V dropped 3 bases and J dropped 1; count of bases not matched to a gene: 6. The CDR3 totals 15 residues. In nucleotides, the CDR3 is TGCAGTGCTAGTAGTCTAGCGGGGACCCAAGAGACCCAGTACTTC. Amino acid sequence: CSASSLAGTQETQYF.

The V and J genes are TRBV11-2 and TRBJ2-7; TRBD1 might be the D (6 bases). Trimming removed 3 bases from V and 2 bases from J, with 14 bases in between. CDR3 size: 15 residues. CDR1 and CDR2 from the germline V gene are SGHAT and FQNNGV. CDR3: CASSFSDSSTYEQYF. CDR3 in DNA: TGTGCCAGCAGCTTTTCGGACAGTTCCACCTACGAGCAGTACTTC.

V usage is TRBV21-1 and J usage is TRBJ2-2; the table names TRBD1, a call not compared with the DNA. TRBV21-1 constitutes a pseudogene. The CDR3 runs to 16 residues. The CDR3 coding sequence is TGTGCCAGCACCCCGGCCAGCAGGAATGATGTCGGGGAGCTGTTTTTT. This translates into CASTPASRNDVGELFF.